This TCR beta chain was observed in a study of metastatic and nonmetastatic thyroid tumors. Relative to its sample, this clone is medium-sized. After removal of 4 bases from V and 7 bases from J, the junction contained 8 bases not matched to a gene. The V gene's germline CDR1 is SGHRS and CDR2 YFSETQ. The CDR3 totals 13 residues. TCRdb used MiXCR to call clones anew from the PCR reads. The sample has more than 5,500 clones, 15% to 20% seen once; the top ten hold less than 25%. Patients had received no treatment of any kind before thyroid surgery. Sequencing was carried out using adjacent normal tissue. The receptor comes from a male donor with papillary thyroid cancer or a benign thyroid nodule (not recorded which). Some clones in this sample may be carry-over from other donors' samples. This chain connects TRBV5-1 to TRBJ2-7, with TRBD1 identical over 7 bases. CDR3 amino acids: CASSHSDREEQYF. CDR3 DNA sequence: TGCGCCAGCAGCCACTCAGACAGGGAAGAGCAGTACTTC. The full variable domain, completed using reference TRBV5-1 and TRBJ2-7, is KAGVTQTPRYLIKTRGQQVTLSCSPISGHRSVSWYQQTPGQGLQFLFEYFSETQRNKGNFPGRFSGRQFSNSRSEMNVSTLELGDSALYLCASSHSDREEQYFGPGTRLTVT.